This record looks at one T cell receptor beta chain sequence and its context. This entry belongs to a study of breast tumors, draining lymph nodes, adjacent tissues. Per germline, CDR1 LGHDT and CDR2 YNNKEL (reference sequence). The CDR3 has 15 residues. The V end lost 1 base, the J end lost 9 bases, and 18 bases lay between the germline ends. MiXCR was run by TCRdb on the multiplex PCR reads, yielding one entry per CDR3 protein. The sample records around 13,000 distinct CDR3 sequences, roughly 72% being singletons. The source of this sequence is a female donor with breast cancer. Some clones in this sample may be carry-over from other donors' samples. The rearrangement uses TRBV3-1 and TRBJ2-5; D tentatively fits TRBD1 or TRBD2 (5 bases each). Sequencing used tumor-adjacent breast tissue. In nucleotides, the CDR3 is TGTGCCAGCAGCCAAGCCAGGGCCGGGGTAGGCTCCCAGTACTTC. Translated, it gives CASSQARAGVGSQYF.